This T cell receptor (beta chain) stems from a study of blood T cells in healthy people across ages. Findings of the study overall: Unsorted PBMCs ruled out conclusive naive versus antigen-experienced comparison. Long-lived donors exceeded aged donors in naive CD4+ cells and diversity.

On this clonotype itself: What it binds is not known.

A second about 6 to 11 cycle PCR used barcoded and J-beta primers. Each cDNA molecule carried a tag from a template-switch adaptor that contained 12 random nucleotides. No fewer than 2.5 million CDR3-containing paired-end reads came from each sample. Via MiXCR, TCRdb re-called the 5' RACE reads, giving one row per CDR3 protein. In the table there are approximately 2,000,000 distinct CDR3 sequences, about 39% of which are singletons. Source material: blood. The TCR was taken from a human donor in good health.

CDR3 loop: CSAKEGGGDTQYF. The CDR3 DNA reads as TGCAGCGCGAAAGAAGGGGGCGGAGATACGCAGTATTTT. This chain uses TRBV29-1 with TRBJ2-3; 7 nucleotides agree with TRBD1. CDR3 length: 13 residues. Germline loops: CDR1 SQVTM, CDR2 ANQGSEA. The V segment lost 7 bases and the J segment 5 bases; nucleotides outside the gene matches: 9.